This T cell receptor beta chain was identified during a study of cytomegalovirus exposure and HLA in healthy donors. Concerning this clone: The junction and the germline gene differ at one end; a read error may be behind it.

It was with 60 Vbeta and 13 Jbeta primers that the PCR ran. Data came from immunoSEQ multiplex PCR; TCRdb stores just in-frame clones and leaves some out. Recorded for this sample: around 39,000 clones. Per germline, CDR1 SEHNR and CDR2 FQNEAQ (reference sequence). The CDR3 has 11 amino acids. The genes are TRBV7-9 and TRBJ2-5; D gene uncertain. Specimen: PBMCs. This TCR came from a male donor in good health and CMV-seronegative. The CDR3 DNA reads TGTGCCAGCAGCCTCCTGGAGAGCCAGTACTTC. Residues: CASSLLESQYF.